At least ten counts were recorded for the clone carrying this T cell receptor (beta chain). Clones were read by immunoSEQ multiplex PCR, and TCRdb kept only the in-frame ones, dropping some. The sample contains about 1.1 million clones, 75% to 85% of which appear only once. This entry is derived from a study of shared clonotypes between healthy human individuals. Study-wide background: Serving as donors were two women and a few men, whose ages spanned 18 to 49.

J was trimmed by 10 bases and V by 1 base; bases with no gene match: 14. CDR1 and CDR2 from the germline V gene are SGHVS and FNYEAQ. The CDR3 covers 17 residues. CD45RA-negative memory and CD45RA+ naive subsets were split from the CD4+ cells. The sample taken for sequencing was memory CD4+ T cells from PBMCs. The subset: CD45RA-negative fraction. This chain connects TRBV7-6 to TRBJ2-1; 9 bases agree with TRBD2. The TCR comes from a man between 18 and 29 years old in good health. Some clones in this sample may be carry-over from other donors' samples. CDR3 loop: CASSLGTGTSLYGEQFF. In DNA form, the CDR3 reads TGTGCCAGCAGCTTAGGCACCGGGACTAGCCTCTATGGGGAGCAGTTCTTC.